The 22 T cell receptor beta chains below were found in one sample sequenced in a study of blood T cells in healthy people across ages. Sample-barcoded 5' priming and a J-beta primer mix drove a second PCR of roughly 6 to 12 cycles. TCRdb recomputed calls from the 5' RACE reads with MiXCR, one row per CDR3 protein. The sample carries fewer than 600,000 distinct CDR3 sequences, roughly a quarter recorded once. This same sample was also part of a study on T cells of mothers and their children.

The sequenced material came from blood. All receptors derive from a boy aged 2 to 9 in good health.

As for this clonotype: One junction end does not reproduce the germline sequence, and a read error may be involved. The gene calls are TRBV12-3 or TRBV12-4 and TRBJ2-5; D ambiguous. The CDR3 contains 14 residues. The CDR3 here is CASSLMSEQETQYF. CDR3 coding DNA: TGTGCCAGTAGTTTAATGTCAGAACAAGAGACCCAGTACTTC.

In this sample, this clonotype turned up a few times. This CDR3 is CASSLGQASEQFF. CDR3 nucleotides: TGTGCCAGCAGTCTGGGACAGGCGAGTGAGCAGTTCTTC. The chain carries TRBV27 and TRBJ2-5; 8 bases align to TRBD1. TRBJ2-1 matches the DNA end more closely, so the J call is doubtful. This CDR3 has 13 amino acids. Germline CDR1 reads MNHEY; CDR2 reads SMNVEV (reference sequence).

This chain connects TRBV29-1 to TRBJ1-2; no definite D call. This CDR3 contains 9 residues. The V end was cut by 7 bases, the J end by 13 bases, with 13 bases between. Germline CDR1 reads SQVTM; CDR2 reads ANQGSEA. DNA for the CDR3: TGCAGCGCCGAGGAGCCTGGCACCTTC. Translating it yields CSAEEPGTF.

This clonotype was seen only a few times. The chain combines TRBV10-2 with TRBJ2-1; TRBD2 aligns across 8 bases. CDR1 and CDR2 from the germline V gene are WSHSY and SAAADI. This CDR3 has 19 residues. The V gene end was trimmed by 5 bases and the J gene end by 0 bases; junction bases not matched to a gene: 15. Written as DNA, the CDR3 is TGCGCCAGCAGTTCCCCGGGTAGCGGGGCCTCTATCTCCTACAATGAGCAGTTCTTC. Amino acid sequence: CASSSPGSGASISYNEQFF.

In its sample, this clonotype was seen a few times. At one of its ends the junction is not consistent with the germline gene, which may arise from a read error. The chain recombines TRBV12-3 or TRBV12-4 with TRBJ2-7, with TRBD1 as a possible D gene (6 bases). The CDR3 extends over 15 amino acids. CDR3 DNA sequence: TGTGCCAGCAGTCTAGCAGGGGCCGGTATCTACGAGCAGTACTTC. The encoded protein is CASSLAGAGIYEQYF.

This sequence joins TRBV6-1 and TRBJ2-1; a possible D gene is TRBD1 (6 bases). Germline values: CDR1 MNHNS, CDR2 SASEGT. V shed 6 bases and J shed 0 bases, with 21 bases lying between them. The length of the CDR3 is 18 residues. The CDR3 is CASRTALNRDNSYNEQFF. The CDR3 nucleotides are TGTGCCAGCAGAACGGCCCTGAACCGGGACAACTCCTACAATGAGCAGTTCTTC.

V gene TRBV20-1 combines with J gene TRBJ2-5; 11 bases fit TRBD2. The DNA end is a closer match to TRBJ2-7, so the J assignment may be wrong. CDR1 is DFQATT, CDR2 SNEGSKA, per germline (reference sequence). This CDR3 region has 15 residues. CDR3 in DNA: TGCAGTGCTAGTCATAGACTAGCGGGAACCTACGAGCAGTACTTC. Its translation: CSASHRLAGTYEQYF.

In regard to this clonotype: A much larger clone is a single base away; this may be a read error. This chain joins TRBV5-1 and TRBJ1-5; D remains ambiguous. There are 13 residues in the CDR3. Germline V lookup: CDR1 SGHRS, CDR2 YFSETQ. CDR3 amino acids: CASSLGQNRPQHF. The CDR3 DNA reads TGCGCCAGCAGCTTGGGACAAAATCGGCCCCAGCATTTT.

In this sample, this clonotype turned up a few times. J is TRBJ2-5 and V is TRBV2; 7 bases fit TRBD1. This CDR3 region has 15 residues. V shed 6 bases, J shed 4 bases, and the junction held 11 bases outside the gene matches. Germline CDR1 reads SNHLY; CDR2 reads FYNNEI. The CDR3 bases are TGTGCCAGCAGGGACGAGGGGGCGAAAGGAGAGACCCAGTACTTC. Translation gives CASRDEGAKGETQYF.

Only a few counts were recorded for this clonotype. V gene TRBV5-1 combines with J gene TRBJ2-2; 11 bases fit TRBD2. V shed 3 bases and J 5 bases; nucleotides not matched to a gene: 3. The germline V gene encodes CDR1 SGHRS and CDR2 YFSETQ. The CDR3 extends over 15 amino acids. The CDR3 protein is CASSWRLAGTGELFF. DNA for the CDR3: TGCGCCAGCAGCTGGCGACTAGCGGGAACCGGGGAGCTGTTTTTT.

This clonotype was found a few times. The chain links TRBV5-1 to TRBJ1-2, with 7 nucleotides matching TRBD1. Germline V lookup: CDR1 SGHRS, CDR2 YFSETQ. This CDR3 is built from 16 residues. V was clipped by 1 base and J by 4 bases; unmatched bases: 10. The CDR3 here is CASSLQGDGNIYGYTF. CDR3 DNA sequence: TGCGCCAGCAGCTTGCAGGGGGACGGAAATATCTATGGCTACACCTTC.

This chain joins TRBV7-9 and TRBJ2-1; 7 nucleotides agree with TRBD2. The trim removed 5 bases at V and 12 bases at J, leaving 10 bases unmatched. CDR3 size: 13 residues. Per germline, CDR1 SEHNR and CDR2 FQNEAQ (reference sequence). CDR3 sequence reads: CASSTGLDDWQFF. DNA for the CDR3: TGTGCCAGCAGCACCGGACTAGATGATTGGCAGTTCTTC.

This chain links TRBV6-1 with TRBJ2-4, with TRBD2 matching over 10 bases. Germline V CDR1 and CDR2: MNHNS, SASEGT. Trimming removed 4 bases from V and 4 bases from J; junction bases left unmatched: 4. CDR3 length equals 15 residues. This CDR3 is CASSGLAGKKNIQYF. The CDR3 coding sequence is TGTGCCAGCAGTGGACTAGCGGGTAAAAAAAACATTCAGTACTTC.

V is TRBV12-3 or TRBV12-4 and J is TRBJ2-3; 8 bases align to TRBD2. The CDR3 has 14 amino acids. The junction had 12 bases not matched to a gene; V was cut back by 3 bases and J by 13 bases. The CDR3 region has the DNA TGTGCCAGCAGTTTCAGAGCGGGGGCAGATGTGGAGTATTTT. Translated, it gives CASSFRAGADVEYF.

The chain uses TRBV20-1 and TRBJ2-5; the D gene is possibly TRBD2 (7 bases). This CDR3 spans 15 amino acids. CDR1 and CDR2 from the germline V gene are DFQATT and SNEGSKA (reference sequence). Trimming removed 4 bases at V and 4 bases at J, with 19 bases between. CDR3 sequence: CSATFPEGGRETQYF. CDR3 coding DNA: TGCAGTGCTACCTTTCCAGAGGGGGGGAGAGAGACCCAGTACTTC.

The gene calls are TRBV19 and TRBJ1-6, with TRBD1 matching 8 bases. Per germline, CDR1 LNHDA and CDR2 SQIVND (reference sequence). This CDR3 comprises 15 residues. The J segment lost 7 bases and the V segment lost 6 bases, leaving 8 bases of the junction unmatched. CDR3 coding DNA: TGTGCCAGTAGCGAGGGACAGGTGTGGAATTCACCCCTCCACTTT. Protein sequence: CASSEGQVWNSPLHF.

This clonotype showed up many times. The rearrangement joins TRBV6-5 to TRBJ2-5; D is unclear. The V end was cut by 0 bases, the J end by 5 bases, with 4 bases between. The CDR3 is 12 residues long. CDR1 is MNHEY and CDR2 is SVGAGI in the germline V gene. The CDR3 DNA sequence: TGTGCCAGCAGTTACTCGAGGGAGACCCAGTACTTC. Translating gives CASSYSRETQYF.

This clonotype showed up just a few times. This rearrangement joins TRBV21-1 to TRBJ2-5; TRBD1 is the table's D call and was not checked against the DNA. TRBV21-1 is annotated as a pseudogene. This CDR3 has 17 amino acids. This CDR3 is CASSESLGGLPQETQYF. The CDR3 DNA reads TGTGCCAGCAGCGAATCACTGGGGGGGCTCCCACAAGAGACCCAGTACTTC.

CDR3 loop: CSALRLAGGPSDTQYF. In DNA, the CDR3 is TGCAGTGCACTACGGCTAGCGGGGGGACCGTCAGATACGCAGTATTTT. The chain employs TRBV20-1 and TRBJ2-3, with TRBD2 matching over 11 bases. The germline V gene encodes CDR1 DFQATT and CDR2 SNEGSKA (reference sequence). The CDR3 covers 16 residues. The V and J ends lost 6 bases and 4 bases, in that order; junction bases with no gene match: 12.

The V and J genes are TRBV29-1 and TRBJ1-1, with TRBD1 as a possible D gene (5 bases). Germline CDR1 SQVTM, CDR2 ANQGSEA. V was shortened by 1 base and J by 5 bases, with 17 bases between the two germline ends. The CDR3 runs 15 residues. The CDR3 coding sequence is TGCAGCGTTGAAGCACTGACAGCGGCAGGAACTGAAGCTTTCTTT. Its protein product is CSVEALTAAGTEAFF.

This rearrangement joins TRBV7-9 to TRBJ1-6; D unclear. The CDR3 consists of 13 residues. Germline V gene lookup returns CDR1 SEHNR and CDR2 FQNEAQ (reference sequence). The germline V and J ends were trimmed by 5 bases and 8 bases, with 10 bases remaining between them. The CDR3 loop reads CASSDNWDSPLHF. As DNA, the CDR3 is TGTGCCAGCAGCGACAACTGGGATTCACCCCTCCACTTT.

The chain combines TRBV12-3 or TRBV12-4 with TRBJ2-5; 10 nucleotides agree with TRBD2. This CDR3 has 15 amino acids. J was trimmed by 4 bases and V by 5 bases; bases with no gene match: 7. The CDR3 DNA is TGTGCCAGCAGTGACTTAGCGGGGGGAACAGAGACCCAGTACTTC. Encoded protein: CASSDLAGGTETQYF.